These 32 T cell receptor beta chains originate from one sample sequenced in a study of T-cell reconstitution after alpha-beta-depleted transplantation in children. Unique molecular identifiers featured in how the TCRbeta library was prepared. From the PCR reads, TCRdb called clonotypes with MiXCR, one entry per CDR3 protein. The sample holds more than 200,000 distinct CDR3 sequences, more than 15% seen once. The sequencing here drew on PBMCs, mostly from graft donor cells, taken 360 days after TCRalphabeta/CD19-depleted stem cell transplant. The receptors were sampled from a male patient between 2 and 10 years old who had a stem cell transplant for acute lymphoblastic leukemia, so the T cells may come from the graft donor.

This clonotype has only a few counts. The chain is built from TRBV5-1 and TRBJ2-2; D gene ambiguous. The V gene's germline CDR1 is SGHRS and CDR2 YFSETQ. The CDR3 contains 16 residues. Trimming shortened V by 0 bases and J by 2 bases, and 11 bases separated the two germline ends. The CDR3 loop is CASSLAGISNTGELFF. The CDR3 DNA reads as TGCGCCAGCAGCTTGGCTGGGATCAGTAACACCGGGGAGCTGTTTTTT.

This clonotype was observed a few times. The chain recombines TRBV5-5 with TRBJ1-1; D not certain. Germline lookup yields CDR1 SGHKS and CDR2 YYEKEE (reference sequence). V was shortened by 4 bases and J by 4 bases, with 14 bases between the two germline ends. The CDR3 loop spans 14 amino acids. In DNA form, the CDR3 reads TGTGCCAGCAGCCTCGCCCTTTGGGTCACTGAAGCTTTCTTT. It translates to CASSLALWVTEAFF.

The table lists this clonotype with a few counts. The chain combines TRBV7-2 with TRBJ2-3; D might be TRBD1 or TRBD2, each matching 5 bases. Trimming took 4 bases from V and 2 from J, leaving 13 bases between them. Germline V gives CDR1 SGHTA, CDR2 FQGNSA. This CDR3 spans 15 amino acids. The chain's CDR3 is CASSSHRGDTDTQYF. Here the CDR3 DNA reads TGTGCCAGCAGCTCCCACCGAGGGGACACAGATACGCAGTATTTT.

This clonotype occurred a few times. The V call is TRBV12-3 or TRBV12-4, the J call TRBJ2-5; the D call may be TRBD1 or TRBD2 (5 bases each). The ends were cut back, 4 bases at V and 5 bases at J, with 17 bases in the middle. The CDR3 runs 15 residues. Written as DNA, the CDR3 is TGTGCCAGCAGTTCATCCGGGACGTCAGGGGAGACCCAGTACTTC. Protein sequence: CASSSSGTSGETQYF.

This clonotype turned up a few times. This rearrangement joins TRBV15 to TRBJ2-1; no clear D gene. The germline gives CDR1 LNHNV, CDR2 YYDKDF (reference sequence). The CDR3 consists of 15 residues. V gave up 0 bases and J gave up 0 bases, with 6 bases separating them. This chain's CDR3 is CATSRDKVSYNEQFF. In nucleotides, the CDR3 is TGTGCCACCAGCAGAGATAAGGTCTCCTACAATGAGCAGTTCTTC.

V usage is TRBV25-1 and J usage is TRBJ2-1, with D perhaps matching TRBD2 (5 bases). Trimming removed 1 base at V and 16 bases at J, with 14 bases between. The CDR3 sequence is 12 residues long. The V gene's germline CDR1 is MGHDK and CDR2 SYGVNS. The CDR3 DNA is TGTGCCAGCAGTGAATCGCTAGCAGGAAGATTCTTC. Its protein is CASSESLAGRFF.

The chain couples TRBV15 to TRBJ2-1, with D tentatively TRBD1 (6 bases). The CDR3 has 16 residues. Germline V CDR1 and CDR2: LNHNV, YYDKDF (reference sequence). The ends were cut back, 1 base at V and 8 bases at J, with 18 bases in the middle. The CDR3, as DNA: TGTGCCACCAGCAGAGGTCGGACAGCCCCAGGGGATGAGCAGTTCTTC. Protein product: CATSRGRTAPGDEQFF.

In its sample, this clonotype was seen a few times. The gene calls are TRBV9 and TRBJ2-5; the match to TRBD2 covers 7 bases. The CDR3 runs 16 residues. With V trimmed by 0 bases and J by 1 base, 6 bases remained unmatched. Looked up from germline, CDR1 is SGDLS and CDR2 is YYNGEE. This chain's CDR3 is CASSVATASGQETQYF. The DNA for the CDR3 is TGTGCCAGCAGCGTAGCTACTGCTAGCGGCCAAGAGACCCAGTACTTC.

This clonotype was counted between two and nine times. The V and J genes are TRBV5-1 and TRBJ2-7; D possibly corresponds to TRBD2 (5 bases). The V end was cut by 4 bases, the J end by 2 bases, with 16 bases between. Germline values: CDR1 SGHRS, CDR2 YFSETQ. This CDR3 spans 15 amino acids. Here the CDR3 DNA reads TGCGCCAGCAGCGTGGAGGTGACTTCCGCCTACGAGCAGTACTTC. It encodes CASSVEVTSAYEQYF.

This clonotype was detected a few times. The rearrangement joins TRBV12-3 or TRBV12-4 to TRBJ2-1; TRBD2 might be the D (5 bases). The CDR3 covers 16 residues. V shed 3 bases and J shed 8 bases, with 20 bases lying between them. CDR3 sequence: CASSLYSVLRYDEQFF. The CDR3 coding sequence is TGTGCCAGCAGTTTGTATAGCGTGCTCCGGTATGATGAGCAGTTCTTC.

In this sample, this clonotype turned up a few times. The chain employs TRBV20-1 and TRBJ2-7; weak D call: TRBD1 (5 bases). Germline V gives CDR1 DFQATT, CDR2 SNEGSKA (reference sequence). This CDR3 has 13 residues. The V gene lost 3 bases and the J gene lost 0 bases, with 9 bases spanning the gap. The CDR3 region is CSARGQLSYEQYF. The CDR3 nucleotides read TGCAGTGCTAGGGGGCAGCTCTCCTACGAGCAGTACTTC.

This clonotype was detected a few times. The chain combines TRBV12-3 or TRBV12-4 with TRBJ2-3, with D uncertain. The V end was cut by 6 bases, the J end by 0 bases, with 13 bases between. CDR3 length: 15 residues. CDR3 coding DNA: TGTGCCAGCAGCTCCCGGACGCCTAGCACAGATACGCAGTATTTT. Translation gives CASSSRTPSTDTQYF.

The chain recombines TRBV15 with TRBJ2-5; D unresolved. This CDR3 comprises 12 residues. Germline CDR1 and CDR2: LNHNV and YYDKDF (reference sequence). CDR3 nucleotide sequence: TGTGCTACCGCGGAAGCTAGGGAGACCCAGTACTTC. Translating gives CATAEARETQYF.

This sequence joins TRBV23-1 and TRBJ2-3; D is unresolved. TRBV23-1 is an ORF for which the function is uncertain. CDR3 size: 15 residues. V was trimmed by 4 bases and J by 7 bases, leaving 18 bases between them. CDR3 sequence reads: CASSLPEEYWNTQYF. In DNA form, the CDR3 reads TGCGCCAGCAGTCTCCCAGAGGAGTACTGGAATACGCAGTATTTT.

This clonotype was detected a few times. This chain links TRBV10-3 with TRBJ2-7; D unresolved. With 9 bases removed from V and 3 bases from J, the gap between germline ends came to 15 bases. Germline CDR1 is ENHRY and CDR2 is SYGVKD. The CDR3 runs to 13 residues. CDR3 sequence: CAIAGWELYEQYF. In DNA form, the CDR3 reads TGTGCCATTGCTGGCTGGGAACTCTACGAGCAGTACTTC.

The V and J genes are TRBV13 and TRBJ2-5, with 7 bases matching TRBD2. J was trimmed by 5 bases and V by 4 bases; bases with no gene match: 4. The length of the CDR3 is 13 residues. In germline, CDR1 is PRHDT, CDR2 FYEKMQ (reference sequence). As DNA, the CDR3 is TGTGCCAGCAGCTCCGGGCGGGAGGAGACCCAGTACTTC. Residues: CASSSGREETQYF.

This clonotype was observed a handful of times. The chain carries TRBV7-2 and TRBJ1-1; D is unresolved. Trimming left V 1 base short and J 4 bases short, with 13 bases between. Germline V gene data show CDR1 as SGHTA and CDR2 as FQGNSA. The CDR3 consists of 15 residues. CDR3 protein: CASSLGAGGRTEAFF. The DNA of the CDR3 is TGTGCCAGCAGCTTAGGTGCAGGAGGGCGCACTGAAGCTTTCTTT. The variable domain in full, with the rest retrieved from reference TRBV7-2 and TRBJ1-1, is GAGVSQSPSNKVTEKGKDVELRCDPISGHTALYWYRQSLGQGLEFLIYFQGNSAPDKSGLPSDRFSAERTGGSVSTLTIQRTQQEDSAVYLCASSLGAGGRTEAFFGQGTRLTVV.

The chain employs TRBV6-2 or TRBV6-3 and TRBJ2-2; D is unclear. Trimming removed 2 bases from V and 5 bases from J, with 9 bases in between. Germline-derived CDR1 and CDR2 are MNHEY and SVGEGT. CDR3 length: 14 amino acids. CDR3 coding DNA: TGTGCCAGCAGTTACGAGATTAGTACCGGGGAGCTGTTTTTT. Translation gives CASSYEISTGELFF.

The rearrangement uses TRBV27 and TRBJ2-7; D is perhaps TRBD2 (6 bases). The CDR3 runs to 14 residues. Germline V gives CDR1 MNHEY, CDR2 SMNVEV (reference sequence). V lost 3 bases and J 6 bases, leaving 15 bases between the germline ends. The CDR3 region is CASSFLDGAGEQYF. The CDR3 DNA sequence: TGTGCCAGCAGTTTCCTCGACGGAGCGGGCGAGCAGTACTTC.

The CDR3 loop reads CAPPFTRELLATDTQYF. The CDR3 coding sequence is TGTGCCCCCCCTTTTACCCGGGAGCTTTTAGCTACAGATACGCAGTATTTT. V and J are TRBV28 and TRBJ2-3; tentatively, D is TRBD2 (6 bases). CDR1 and CDR2 from the germline V gene are MDHEN and SYDVKM. The ends were cut back, 11 bases at V and 3 bases at J, with 27 bases in the middle. The CDR3 totals 17 residues.

In this sample, this clonotype turned up many times. The chain links TRBV4-3 to TRBJ2-1, with D perhaps assigned TRBD1 or TRBD2 (5 bases each). This CDR3 is 13 amino acids long. From germline, CDR1 is LGHNA and CDR2 YSLEER. V was shortened by 2 bases and J by 5 bases, with 7 bases between the two germline ends. The CDR3 reads CASSQRGDNEQFF. The CDR3 bases are TGCGCCAGCAGCCAACGAGGGGACAATGAGCAGTTCTTC.

The chain has TRBV5-1 and TRBJ2-1, with a possible D match to TRBD1 (6 bases). This CDR3 spans 14 amino acids. Germline CDR1 reads SGHRS; CDR2 reads YFSETQ. V shed 2 bases and J shed 1 base, with 7 bases lying between them. DNA for the CDR3: TGCGCCAGCAGCTTCGACAGGTCCTACAATGAGCAGTTCTTC. It yields the protein CASSFDRSYNEQFF.

The genes are TRBV20-1 and TRBJ1-5; 8 positions agree with TRBD1. V dropped 4 bases and J dropped 6; count of bases not matched to a gene: 2. The V gene's germline CDR1 is DFQATT and CDR2 SNEGSKA (reference sequence). The CDR3 spans 12 residues. The chain's CDR3 is CSANRGFQPQHF. DNA for the CDR3: TGCAGTGCTAACAGGGGGTTTCAGCCCCAGCATTTT.

J is TRBJ2-7 and V is TRBV12-3 or TRBV12-4; 8 bases are shared with TRBD2. Unmatched junction bases numbered 7, after V lost 3 bases and J lost 6 bases. The CDR3 contains 14 residues. The CDR3 loop is CASSLAGGTSEQYF. CDR3 nucleotide sequence: TGTGCCAGCAGTTTGGCGGGAGGAACTTCCGAGCAGTACTTC.

This clonotype was found a few times. The genes are TRBV4-1 and TRBJ2-7, with TRBD1 identical over 9 bases. J gave up 3 bases and V 2 bases, and 5 bases lay outside the gene matches. CDR3 length: 15 amino acids. Looked up from germline, CDR1 is MGHRA and CDR2 is YSYEKL. The CDR3 here is CASSQTGGGGYEQYF. DNA for the CDR3: TGCGCCAGCAGCCAAACAGGGGGCGGAGGCTACGAGCAGTACTTC.

This chain links TRBV6-2 or TRBV6-3 with TRBJ2-1, with 8 bases identical to TRBD2. This CDR3 region has 16 residues. Germline V gives CDR1 MNHEY, CDR2 SVGEGT. The V and J ends lost 0 bases and 8 bases, in that order; junction bases with no gene match: 9. The CDR3 loop is CASSYSGGFGGDEQFF. In DNA, the CDR3 is TGTGCCAGCAGTTACTCAGGGGGGTTCGGGGGGGATGAGCAGTTCTTC.

This clonotype has just a few counts. The chain employs TRBV7-2 and TRBJ1-4, with D unresolved. The V gene lost 0 bases and the J gene lost 7 bases, with 9 bases spanning the gap. CDR3 length: 14 amino acids. The germline gives CDR1 SGHTA, CDR2 FQGNSA. CDR3 nucleotides: TGTGCCAGCAGCTTAGCAGAGTGGAGTGAAAAACTGTTTTTT. Its translation: CASSLAEWSEKLFF.

This clonotype has more than one count but fewer than ten. The chain employs TRBV5-4 and TRBJ2-1, with TRBD2 identical over 11 bases. This CDR3 spans 17 amino acids. Germline values: CDR1 SGHNT, CDR2 YYREEE (reference sequence). V was pared by 4 bases and J by 2 bases, with 8 bases of the junction left unmatched. DNA for the CDR3: TGTGCCAGCAGCCGGGGGCTACTAGCGGGGGCCTACAATGAGCAGTTCTTC. Its protein product is CASSRGLLAGAYNEQFF.

This clonotype has just a few counts. The rearrangement links TRBV30 to TRBJ2-3; D tentatively fits TRBD1 or TRBD2 (5 bases each). With 6 bases removed from V and 6 bases from J, the gap between germline ends came to 13 bases. The germline gives CDR1 GTSNPN, CDR2 SVGIG (reference sequence). The CDR3 is 12 residues long. CDR3 nucleotides: TGTGCCTGTCCGGGACGGAAGGATACGCAGTATTTT. This gives the protein CACPGRKDTQYF.

This chain joins TRBV27 and TRBJ2-7; no clear D gene. CDR3 size: 14 residues. Trimming pared 5 bases from V and 6 bases from J, leaving 17 bases between. Per the germline V gene, CDR1 is MNHEY and CDR2 is SMNVEV (reference sequence). As DNA, the CDR3 is TGTGCCAGCAGTAGCCCGGGTCCCACTCGCGAGCAGTACTTC. Residues: CASSSPGPTREQYF.

In its sample, this clonotype was seen a few times. The chain uses TRBV2 and TRBJ2-1, with 10 bases lining up with TRBD1. The CDR3 spans 12 residues. The ends lost 11 bases at V and 7 bases at J; junction bases unmatched: 5. The germline CDR1 and CDR2 sequences are SNHLY and FYNNEI. CDR3 coding DNA: TGTGCCGGGACAGGGGAAGTAAATGAGCAGTTCTTC. It translates to CAGTGEVNEQFF.

The sample holds many counts of this clonotype. This chain uses TRBV10-3 with TRBJ2-1, with D possibly matching TRBD2 (6 bases). This CDR3 is 17 amino acids long. Germline CDR1 ENHRY, CDR2 SYGVKD. Between the trimmed V and J ends, which lost 3 bases and 0 bases, there was a span of 15 bases. The CDR3 DNA reads TGTGCCATCAGTGATTCCGGAGTGGGGGGCTCCTACAATGAGCAGTTCTTC. This sequence encodes CAISDSGVGGSYNEQFF.